The 26 T cell receptor beta chains below were found in one sample sequenced in a study of shared clonotypes between healthy human individuals. In the naive CD8 group, cells lacked CD45RO and were positively selected for CCR7, so terminally differentiated effector memory CD45RA+ cells were left out. Generated by immunoSEQ multiplex PCR, the TCRdb table keeps only in-frame clones and is missing some. The sample consists of about 1,900,000 clones, over 85% of them appearing once. Specimen: naive CD8+ T cells sorted from blood. The source of these receptors is a man aged 18 to 30 in good health.

The V and J genes are TRBV27 and TRBJ2-2, with a weak D call TRBD2 (5 bases). Germline V lookup: CDR1 MNHEY, CDR2 SMNVEV (reference sequence). V was pared by 7 bases and J by 4 bases, with 19 bases between. This CDR3 is built from 16 residues. This CDR3 reads CASTPIAWRGTGELFF. The CDR3 nucleotides are TGTGCCAGCACCCCGATAGCGTGGCGAGGCACCGGGGAGCTGTTTTTT.

The genes are TRBV2 and TRBJ2-7, with D possibly being TRBD1 or TRBD2 (5 bases each). V was clipped by 7 bases and J by 2 bases, with 9 bases between them. The CDR3 extends over 12 amino acids. Germline CDR1 and CDR2: SNHLY and FYNNEI. CDR3 DNA sequence: TGTGCCAGCAATGGGGACCCCTACGAGCAGTACTTC. Its protein product is CASNGDPYEQYF.

The rearrangement joins TRBV7-9 to TRBJ1-3; 7 bases match TRBD1. V gave up 1 base and J gave up 0 bases; unmatched junction bases: 6. The V gene's germline CDR1 is SEHNR and CDR2 FQNEAQ (reference sequence). The length of the CDR3 is 17 residues. CDR3 residues: CASSLGPGGLSGNTIYF. The CDR3 DNA reads as TGTGCCAGCAGCTTAGGCCCAGGGGGGCTCTCTGGAAACACCATATATTTT.

This clone has only one observation. V gene TRBV28 combines with J gene TRBJ1-5, with a weak D call TRBD1 (6 bases). CDR1 is MDHEN, CDR2 SYDVKM, per germline. The CDR3 has 15 residues. The V end was cut by 2 bases, the J end by 0 bases, with 8 bases between. CDR3 sequence reads: CASSLTGNSNQPQHF. The CDR3 region has the DNA TGTGCCAGCAGTTTAACAGGGAATAGCAATCAGCCCCAGCATTTT.

The chain carries TRBV28 and TRBJ2-7; a possible D gene is TRBD2 (5 bases). Germline lookup yields CDR1 MDHEN and CDR2 SYDVKM. The CDR3 has 13 amino acids. Trimming left V 2 bases short and J 6 bases short, with 11 bases between. Here the CDR3 reads CASSLSGGSEQYF. CDR3 nucleotides: TGTGCCAGCAGTTTAAGTGGAGGCAGCGAGCAGTACTTC. Drawing the rest from reference TRBV28 and TRBJ2-7, the complete variable domain is DVKVTQSSRYLVKRTGEKVFLECVQDMDHENMFWYRQDPGLGLRLIYFSYDVKMKEKGDIPEGYSVSREKKERFSLILESASTNQTSMYLCASSLSGGSEQYFGPGTRLTVT.

The gene calls are TRBV5-8 and TRBJ2-7, with 11 bases that match TRBD1. The length of the CDR3 is 13 residues. The V and J ends lost 3 bases and 6 bases, in that order; junction bases with no gene match: 2. Germline V CDR1 and CDR2: SGHTS, YDEGEE. The CDR3, as DNA: TGTGCCAGCAGCTGGGGACAGGGGGGCGAGCAGTACTTC. This codes for CASSWGQGGEQYF.

This sequence joins TRBV2 and TRBJ1-1; D gene uncertain. The length of the CDR3 is 13 residues. Between the trimmed V and J ends, which lost 6 bases and 6 bases, there was a span of 14 bases. Germline lookup yields CDR1 SNHLY and CDR2 FYNNEI. Here the CDR3 reads CASREAGWAEAFF. The CDR3 DNA reads TGTGCCAGCAGGGAGGCGGGGTGGGCTGAAGCTTTCTTT. The full variable domain, with the rest looked up from reference TRBV2 and TRBJ1-1, is EPEVTQTPSHQVTQMGQEVILRCVPISNHLYFYWYRQILGQKVEFLVSFYNNEISEKSEIFDDQFSVERPDGSNFTLKIRSTKLEDSAMYFCASREAGWAEAFFGQGTRLTVV.

This chain connects TRBV27 to TRBJ1-1; D gene uncertain. Deletions cut 5 bases from V and 1 base from J, with 11 bases between. CDR1 MNHEY and CDR2 SMNVEV come from the germline V gene (reference sequence). The CDR3 contains 14 residues. CDR3 in DNA: TGTGCCAGCAGTCGGGGAGACCCGAACACTGAAGCTTTCTTT. Encoded protein: CASSRGDPNTEAFF.

V and J are TRBV10-2 and TRBJ2-7; TRBD2 is a possible D gene (6 bases). The length of the CDR3 is 13 residues. Germline assignment: CDR1 WSHSY and CDR2 SAAADI. V lost 6 bases to trimming and J lost 3 bases, with 12 bases between them. This chain's CDR3 is CASSGGSHYEQYF. DNA of the CDR3: TGCGCCAGCAGCGGGGGATCCCACTACGAGCAGTACTTC.

V usage is TRBV5-6 and J usage is TRBJ2-4; 7 nucleotides agree with TRBD2. The CDR3 extends over 13 amino acids. Trimming cost V 1 base and J 8 bases; bases outside gene matches: 3. CDR1 and CDR2 from the germline V gene are SGHDT and YYEEEE. CDR3 bases: TGTGCCAGCAGCTTGTGGGACTACGACATTCAGTACTTC. Its translation: CASSLWDYDIQYF.

The J gene is TRBJ2-7, the V gene TRBV7-6; D not resolved. Trimming shortened V by 5 bases and J by 1 base, and 9 bases separated the two germline ends. The CDR3 runs to 13 residues. The germline CDR1 and CDR2 sequences are SGHVS and FNYEAQ. CDR3: CASSRSVSYEQYF. CDR3 bases: TGTGCCAGCAGCCGGTCGGTGTCCTACGAGCAGTACTTC.

The chain employs TRBV5-6 and TRBJ2-7, with a tentative D call TRBD1 (6 bases). V gave up 2 bases and J gave up 2 bases, with 11 bases separating them. Germline loops: CDR1 SGHDT, CDR2 YYEEEE. CDR3 length equals 14 residues. CDR3 DNA sequence: TGTGCCAGCAGCTTCCGACAGGCCGCCTACGAGCAGTACTTC. Amino acids: CASSFRQAAYEQYF.

The rearrangement links TRBV5-6 to TRBJ2-1; 7 bases map to TRBD1. Losses at the gene ends were 4 bases for V and 4 bases for J; bases not matched to a gene: 5. CDR1 SGHDT and CDR2 YYEEEE come from the germline V gene. This CDR3 has 14 residues. CDR3 region: CASSLGQEYNEQFF. The CDR3 nucleotides are TGTGCCAGCAGCCTAGGACAGGAGTACAATGAGCAGTTCTTC.

As concerns this clone: Its ends do not fully match the called genes, so a read error is possible. This rearrangement joins TRBV4-1 to TRBJ2-7; 8 bases agree with TRBD1. Germline-derived CDR1 and CDR2 are MGHRA and YSYEKL. This CDR3 is built from 13 residues. The CDR3 nucleotides read TGCGCCAGCAGCCAATCAAGGGGACAGGACCCGGCTTTC. Its translation is CASSQSRGQDPAF.

The chain carries TRBV29-1 and TRBJ2-7; tentatively, D is TRBD1 or TRBD2 (5 bases each). CDR1 and CDR2 from the germline V gene are SQVTM and ANQGSEA. Trimming removed 5 bases from V and 0 bases from J, with 14 bases in between. CDR3 length: 14 amino acids. In DNA form, the CDR3 reads TGCAGCGTTACAGGACTTGTGGCCTCCTACGAGCAGTACTTC. Protein: CSVTGLVASYEQYF.

The rearrangement joins TRBV4-3 to TRBJ1-1; no firm D call. This CDR3 region has 16 residues. CDR1 and CDR2 (germline): LGHNA, YSLEER. Trimming pared 4 bases from V and 2 bases from J, leaving 17 bases between. The DNA for the CDR3 is TGCGCCAGCAGCCCAAACGCAGAGGAGGGAAACACTGAAGCTTTCTTT. This encodes CASSPNAEEGNTEAFF.

The CDR3 region has the DNA TGTGCCAGCAGCGAGAAACTAGCGGGGGGTAGCACAGATACGCAGTATTTT. Protein sequence: CASSEKLAGGSTDTQYF. The chain joins TRBV5-4 to TRBJ2-3, with 12 bases that match TRBD2. V shed 4 bases and J 0 bases; nucleotides not matched to a gene: 6. Per the germline V gene, CDR1 is SGHNT and CDR2 is YYREEE (reference sequence). CDR3 size: 17 residues.

CDR3 nucleotide sequence: TGCGCCAGCAGCCAAGATCTTACAGGGCATGGCTACACCTTC. Residues: CASSQDLTGHGYTF. The rearrangement joins TRBV4-3 to TRBJ1-2; perhaps TRBD1 as D (6 bases). Trimming stripped 0 bases from V and 6 bases from J, with 11 bases between. The CDR3 consists of 14 residues. The V gene's germline CDR1 is LGHNA and CDR2 YSLEER.

The rearrangement joins TRBV27 to TRBJ2-5; a weak D match, TRBD1 (5 bases). Trimming left V 8 bases short and J 8 bases short, with 12 bases between. The CDR3 loop spans 11 amino acids. The V gene's germline CDR1 is MNHEY and CDR2 SMNVEV (reference sequence). The CDR3 spells CASGSRGTQYF. The CDR3 nucleotides read TGTGCCAGCGGGTCAAGGGGCACCCAGTACTTC.

The V and J genes are TRBV4-3 and TRBJ2-2; 11 bases map to TRBD1. V lost 3 bases and J lost 6; bases outside the gene matches: 9. The germline V gene encodes CDR1 LGHNA and CDR2 YSLEER. The CDR3 consists of 17 residues. CDR3 nucleotides: TGCGCCAGCAGCCATGGGACAGGGGGGTATTTGTCCGGGGAGCTGTTTTTT. As protein: CASSHGTGGYLSGELFF.

V usage is TRBV6-5 and J usage is TRBJ2-5, with 8 positions matching TRBD2. Germline V gene sequence: CDR1 MNHEY, CDR2 SVGAGI. V shed 3 bases, J shed 7 bases, and the junction held 4 bases outside the gene matches. CDR3 length: 13 amino acids. The DNA of the CDR3 is TGTGCCAGCAGTTATGCCCGGGGGGGGACCCAGTACTTC. Translating gives CASSYARGGTQYF.

The V call is TRBV27, the J call TRBJ1-5; no clear D gene. V dropped 6 bases and J dropped 4 bases, with 19 bases sitting between them. Germline values: CDR1 MNHEY, CDR2 SMNVEV (reference sequence). CDR3 length: 16 residues. The CDR3 DNA follows: TGTGCCAGCAGCCCCTCGGATGGGGATTGGAATCAGCCCCAGCATTTT. Protein: CASSPSDGDWNQPQHF.

Comment on this clone: At the DNA level, this CDR3 is encoded by other sequences in the same sample as well. The CDR3: CASSIAGTGTYEQYF. The CDR3 coding sequence is TGTGCCAGTAGTATAGCCGGGACAGGTACCTACGAGCAGTACTTC. This chain connects TRBV19 to TRBJ2-7; 8 bases fit TRBD1. From germline, CDR1 is LNHDA and CDR2 SQIVND (reference sequence). Losses at the gene ends were 1 base for V and 2 bases for J; bases not matched to a gene: 4. The CDR3 has 15 amino acids.

V and J are TRBV27 and TRBJ1-4; no clear D gene. The germline gives CDR1 MNHEY, CDR2 SMNVEV (reference sequence). This CDR3 is 15 amino acids long. Trimming took 6 bases from V and 10 from J, leaving 21 bases between them. Written as DNA, the CDR3 is TGTGCCAGCAGCTCAACAATAGACACTTATGGAAAACTGTTTTTT. Protein sequence: CASSSTIDTYGKLFF.

The chain recombines TRBV2 with TRBJ2-5; tentatively, D is TRBD1 (6 bases). V dropped 4 bases and J dropped 4 bases, with 10 bases sitting between them. Germline V gene data show CDR1 as SNHLY and CDR2 as FYNNEI. The CDR3 is 13 amino acids. The CDR3 is CASSAPDRETQYF. The CDR3 DNA sequence: TGTGCCAGCAGTGCTCCGGACAGAGAGACCCAGTACTTC.

The chain employs TRBV28 and TRBJ1-3; 11 positions agree with TRBD1. Trimming cost V 5 bases and J 8 bases; bases outside gene matches: 11. The germline gives CDR1 MDHEN, CDR2 SYDVKM. The length of the CDR3 is 16 residues. The CDR3 sequence: CASSPWTGGIPDTIYF. DNA for the CDR3: TGTGCCAGCAGTCCATGGACAGGGGGCATTCCAGACACCATATATTTT.